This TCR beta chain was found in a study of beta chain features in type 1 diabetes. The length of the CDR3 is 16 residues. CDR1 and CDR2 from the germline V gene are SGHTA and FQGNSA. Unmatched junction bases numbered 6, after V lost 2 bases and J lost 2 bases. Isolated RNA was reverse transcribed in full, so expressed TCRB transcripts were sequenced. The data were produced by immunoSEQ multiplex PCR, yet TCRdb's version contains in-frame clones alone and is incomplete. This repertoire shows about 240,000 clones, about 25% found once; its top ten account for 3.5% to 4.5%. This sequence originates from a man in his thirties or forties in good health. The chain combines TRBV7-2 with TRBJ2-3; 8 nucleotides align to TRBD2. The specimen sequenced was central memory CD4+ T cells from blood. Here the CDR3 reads CASSLFGAGATDTQYF. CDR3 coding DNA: TGTGCCAGCAGCTTATTTGGAGCGGGGGCCACAGATACGCAGTATTTT.